The 13 T cell receptor beta chains below were found in one sample sequenced in a study of CXCR3-negative and CXCR3-positive naive CD8 T cells. 5' RACE with UMI labels generated the TRB cDNA libraries. One entry per CDR3 protein, without DNA, is what TCRdb gives after re-calling the 5' RACE reads. This repertoire includes roughly 100,000 distinct CDR3 sequences. Study results and caveats: CXCR3-positive naive cells had more hydrophobic TRB CDR3s than CXCR3-negative naive cells.

Their antigen targets remain unknown. Material: naive CXCR3+ CD8+ T cells from blood. Subset: CD45RO-CCR7+CD27+CD95- naive CD8+ T cells expressing CXCR3 (TNR3+). All receptors derive from a human donor in good health. Some clones in this sample may be carry-over from other donors' samples.

The V and J genes are TRBV7-9 and TRBJ2-5; as DNA is missing, the TRBD1 call by TCRdb cannot be tested. Germline V gene sequence: CDR1 SEHNR, CDR2 FQNEAQ (reference sequence). This CDR3 has 16 amino acids. This chain's CDR3 is CASSSRQGGLEETQYF.

The V gene is TRBV11-2, the J gene TRBJ2-3; TCRdb names TRBD2, which stays unverified in the absence of DNA. Germline values: CDR1 SGHAT, CDR2 FQNNGV. The CDR3 sequence is 15 residues long. The CDR3 sequence is CASSSLAGEGDTQYF. Supplemented by reference TRBV11-2 and TRBJ2-3, the full variable domain reads EAGVAQSPRYKIIEKRQSVAFWCNPISGHATLYWYQQILGQGPKLLIQFQNNGVVDDSQLPKDRFSAERLKGVDSTLKIQPAKLEDSAVYLCASSSLAGEGDTQYFGPGTRLTVL.

V is TRBV28 and J is TRBJ2-1. The CDR3 contains 15 residues. Germline assignment: CDR1 MDHEN and CDR2 SYDVKM. This chain's CDR3 is CASSPYAGLYNEQFF.

The chain carries TRBV20-1 and TRBJ2-7; TCRdb outputs TRBD1, but without DNA this stays unchecked. Germline assignment: CDR1 DFQATT and CDR2 SNEGSKA (reference sequence). The CDR3 is 12 amino acids. The CDR3 reads CSAVTGTDEQYF.

This sequence joins TRBV12-3 or TRBV12-4 and TRBJ2-2; the D call from TCRdb, TRBD1, cannot be confirmed without DNA. CDR3 length equals 15 residues. Here the CDR3 reads CASSSSGAGAGELFF.

This sequence joins TRBV9 and TRBJ2-7; TCRdb's D call, TRBD2, is unchecked because there is no DNA. This CDR3 has 15 residues. Germline V gene data show CDR1 as SGDLS and CDR2 as YYNGEE. The CDR3 is CASSPASEGSYEQYF.

The chain joins TRBV7-9 to TRBJ2-2. The CDR3 spans 16 residues. The germline gives CDR1 SEHNR, CDR2 FQNEAQ (reference sequence). The chain's CDR3 is CASSLGYDPNTGELFF. The variable domain in full, with the rest retrieved from reference TRBV7-9 and TRBJ2-2, is DTGVSQNPRHKITKRGQNVTFRCDPISEHNRLYWYRQTLGQGPEFLTYFQNEAQLEKSRLLSDRFSAERPKGSFSTLEIQRTEQGDSAMYLCASSLGYDPNTGELFFGEGSRLTVL.

This chain links TRBV28 with TRBJ1-1. The CDR3 covers 14 residues. Germline V gene lookup returns CDR1 MDHEN and CDR2 SYDVKM. CDR3 sequence: CASSWDLLYTEAFF.

V usage is TRBV14 and J usage is TRBJ2-1; TCRdb selects TRBD1, and the lack of DNA leaves this call unchecked. Germline lookup yields CDR1 SGHDN and CDR2 FVKESK. The CDR3 covers 16 residues. The CDR3 reads CASSTPRQGVGHEQFF. Together with reference TRBV14 and TRBJ2-1, the CDR3 gives the full variable domain: EAGVTQFPSHSVIEKGQTVTLRCDPISGHDNLYWYRRVMGKEIKFLLHFVKESKQDESGMPNNRFLAERTGGTYSTLKVQPAELEDSGVYFCASSTPRQGVGHEQFFGPGTRLTVL.

The chain couples TRBV7-6 to TRBJ2-5. This CDR3 region has 13 residues. In germline, CDR1 is SGHVS, CDR2 FNYEAQ. The CDR3 loop reads CASSLDREETQYF.

The chain joins TRBV5-6 to TRBJ2-2; with no DNA, the TCRdb D assignment of TRBD1 cannot be verified. The CDR3 is made up of 14 amino acids. Looked up from germline, CDR1 is SGHDT and CDR2 is YYEEEE. The chain's CDR3 is CASSIRGGTGELFF.

V and J are TRBV6-2 or TRBV6-3 and TRBJ2-5. Germline V gene data show CDR1 as MNHEY and CDR2 as SVGEGT. CDR3 size: 14 residues. The CDR3 is CASSYPGRLGFKYF.

V usage is TRBV29-1 and J usage is TRBJ2-1; the D gene TCRdb calls, TRBD1, cannot be checked with no DNA. CDR3 length: 15 residues. CDR1 SQVTM and CDR2 ANQGSEA come from the germline V gene. The CDR3: CSARGGTGVRNEQFF.